The rows below give T cell receptor beta chains drawn from one sample of a study of identical twins. TCRdb redid the calling of the 5' RACE reads with MiXCR, one entry per CDR3 protein. The repertoire includes 300,000 to 400,000 distinct CDR3 sequences, 9% to 15% of them detected once, and 7.2% sits in the top ten. These same records also appear under a second study, on yellow fever vaccine responses in identical twins.

The sample consisted of CD8+ T cells sorted from blood. All receptors derive from a young woman in good health. Both conserved end residues are part of each CDR3. The D gene is left open where the match is weak. Not all rows give a size; the values are once, few, many and, for expanded clones, a class.

cdr3_aa: CASRSGENTGELFF
cdr3_nt: TGTGCCAGCAGGAGTGGGGAGAACACCGGGGAGCTGTTTTTT
d_call: NA
v_call: TRBV6-4
j_call: TRBJ2-2
cdr3_length: 14
clone_size: NA

cdr3_aa: CASSLLDPTNEQFF
cdr3_nt: TGTGCCAGCAGCTTATTGGACCCAACGAATGAGCAGTTCTTC
d_call: NA
v_call: TRBV7-2
j_call: TRBJ2-1
cdr3_length: 14
clone_size: few

cdr3_aa: CATSDPREGEQFF
cdr3_nt: TGTGCCACCAGTGACCCCAGGGAGGGTGAGCAGTTCTTC
d_call: TRBD2
v_call: TRBV24-1
j_call: TRBJ2-1
cdr3_length: 13
clone_size: NA

cdr3_aa: CASSRDRATNEKLFF
cdr3_nt: TGTGCCAGCAGCCGGGACAGGGCAACTAATGAAAAACTGTTTTTT
d_call: TRBD1
v_call: TRBV12-3/TRBV12-4
j_call: TRBJ1-4
cdr3_length: 15
clone_size: NA

cdr3_aa: CATTGGEETQYF
cdr3_nt: TGTGCCACCACGGGGGGTGAGGAGACCCAGTACTTC
d_call: TRBD2
v_call: TRBV10-3
j_call: TRBJ2-5
cdr3_length: 12
clone_size: few

cdr3_aa: CASSYRSGGVGETQYF
cdr3_nt: TGTGCCAGCAGTTACCGAAGCGGGGGGGTGGGAGAGACCCAGTACTTC
d_call: TRBD2
v_call: TRBV6-5
j_call: TRBJ2-5
cdr3_length: 16
clone_size: NA

cdr3_aa: CASSYGGGQETQYF
cdr3_nt: TGTGCCAGCAGCTACGGGGGGGGCCAGGAGACCCAGTACTTC
d_call: TRBD2
v_call: TRBV7-9
j_call: TRBJ2-5
cdr3_length: 14
clone_size: few

cdr3_aa: CASSYAGTYNEQFF
cdr3_nt: TGTGCCAGCAGTTACGCCGGGACCTACAATGAGCAGTTCTTC
d_call: NA
v_call: TRBV6-2/TRBV6-3
j_call: TRBJ2-1
cdr3_length: 14
clone_size: many

cdr3_aa: CASSPAESSTDTQYF
cdr3_nt: TGTGCCAGCAGCCCAGCGGAGTCTAGCACAGATACGCAGTATTTT
d_call: NA
v_call: TRBV7-9
j_call: TRBJ2-3
cdr3_length: 15
clone_size: few

cdr3_aa: CASSQEGGQGHETQYF
cdr3_nt: TGTGCCAGCAGCCAAGAGGGGGGACAGGGTCACGAGACCCAGTACTTC
d_call: TRBD1
v_call: TRBV3-1
j_call: TRBJ2-5
cdr3_length: 16
clone_size: few

cdr3_aa: CSARSSPAGNVYNEQFF
cdr3_nt: TGCAGTGCTAGATCTTCCCCAGCCGGAAACGTCTACAATGAGCAGTTCTTC
d_call: NA
v_call: TRBV20-1
j_call: TRBJ2-1
cdr3_length: 17
clone_size: NA

cdr3_aa: CASQEGLGSNQPQHF
cdr3_nt: TGTGCCAGCCAAGAGGGCTTGGGGAGCAATCAGCCCCAGCATTTT
d_call: NA
v_call: TRBV5-6
j_call: TRBJ1-5
cdr3_length: 15
clone_size: few

cdr3_aa: CASSFKPATNEKLFF
cdr3_nt: TGTGCCAGCAGTTTTAAGCCTGCAACTAATGAAAAACTGTTTTTT
d_call: NA
v_call: TRBV27
j_call: TRBJ1-4
cdr3_length: 15
clone_size: NA

cdr3_aa: CASSQGTGTWEQYF
cdr3_nt: TGCGCCAGCAGCCAAGGGACAGGGACCTGGGAGCAGTACTTC
d_call: TRBD1
v_call: TRBV4-1
j_call: TRBJ2-7
cdr3_length: 14
clone_size: few

cdr3_aa: CASSATTGSTDTQYF
cdr3_nt: TGTGCCAGCAGCGCAACGACAGGTAGCACAGATACGCAGTATTTT
d_call: NA
v_call: TRBV7-3
j_call: TRBJ2-3
cdr3_length: 15
clone_size: NA

cdr3_aa: CASSLEYSYTDTQYF
cdr3_nt: TGTGCCAGCAGCTTAGAATACTCTTACACAGATACGCAGTATTTT
d_call: NA
v_call: TRBV11-2
j_call: TRBJ2-3
cdr3_length: 15
clone_size: few

cdr3_aa: CASSQDPADEQYF
cdr3_nt: TGCGCCAGCAGCCAAGATCCGGCGGACGAGCAGTACTTC
d_call: NA
v_call: TRBV4-1
j_call: TRBJ2-7
cdr3_length: 13
clone_size: few

cdr3_aa: CASSRGTGQGANTGELFF
cdr3_nt: TGTGCCAGCAGCCGAGGGACTGGACAGGGGGCGAACACCGGGGAGCTGTTTTTT
d_call: TRBD1
v_call: TRBV9
j_call: TRBJ2-2
cdr3_length: 18
clone_size: few

cdr3_aa: CASSSLYNEQFF
cdr3_nt: TGTGCCAGCAGTTCTCTTTACAATGAGCAGTTCTTC
d_call: NA
v_call: TRBV12-3/TRBV12-4
j_call: TRBJ2-1
cdr3_length: 12
clone_size: many

cdr3_aa: CASSSRPGELFF
cdr3_nt: TGTGCCAGCAGCTCAAGGCCCGGGGAGCTGTTTTTT
d_call: NA
v_call: TRBV12-3/TRBV12-4
j_call: TRBJ2-2
cdr3_length: 12
clone_size: many

cdr3_aa: CASSQASGGYTGELFF
cdr3_nt: TGTGCCAGCAGCCAAGCTAGCGGGGGTTACACCGGGGAGCTGTTTTTT
d_call: TRBD2
v_call: TRBV3-1
j_call: TRBJ2-2
cdr3_length: 16
clone_size: few

cdr3_aa: CASRDRGGLLGVGKLGETQYF
cdr3_nt: TGTGCCAGCAGGGACCGTGGGGGACTCCTTGGGGTCGGAAAACTCGGGGAGACCCAGTACTTC
d_call: NA
v_call: TRBV6-4
j_call: TRBJ2-5
cdr3_length: 21
clone_size: NA

cdr3_aa: CASSFTTSGTYEQYF
cdr3_nt: TGTGCCAGCAGCTTCACAACTAGCGGTACCTACGAGCAGTACTTC
d_call: TRBD2
v_call: TRBV7-9
j_call: TRBJ2-7
cdr3_length: 15
clone_size: NA

cdr3_aa: CASSQVLAPYNEQFF
cdr3_nt: TGTGCCAGCAGCCAAGTACTAGCGCCCTACAATGAGCAGTTCTTC
d_call: TRBD2
v_call: TRBV5-6
j_call: TRBJ2-1
cdr3_length: 15
clone_size: many

cdr3_aa: CASSQEDWSGGRWDEQFF
cdr3_nt: TGTGCCAGCAGCCAAGAAGACTGGTCGGGAGGGCGGTGGGATGAGCAGTTCTTC
d_call: TRBD2
v_call: TRBV4-2
j_call: TRBJ2-1
cdr3_length: 18
clone_size: few

cdr3_aa: CSAHSGTSGSDEQFF
cdr3_nt: TGCAGTGCTCACTCCGGGACTAGCGGGAGTGATGAGCAGTTCTTC
d_call: TRBD2
v_call: TRBV20-1
j_call: TRBJ2-1
cdr3_length: 15
clone_size: once

cdr3_aa: CASSPALGGEQFF
cdr3_nt: TGCGCCAGCAGCCCCGCCTTAGGGGGTGAGCAGTTCTTC
d_call: NA
v_call: TRBV10-2
j_call: TRBJ2-1
cdr3_length: 13
clone_size: few

cdr3_aa: CASSLVEAAYEQYF
cdr3_nt: TGCGCCAGCAGCTTGGTTGAAGCTGCCTACGAGCAGTACTTC
d_call: NA
v_call: TRBV5-1
j_call: TRBJ2-7
cdr3_length: 14
clone_size: NA

cdr3_aa: CASSEDLSTDTQYF
cdr3_nt: TGTGCCAGCAGCGAGGACTTGAGCACAGATACGCAGTATTTT
d_call: NA
v_call: TRBV9
j_call: TRBJ2-3
cdr3_length: 14
clone_size: few

cdr3_aa: CSARSLGQEAGEQYF
cdr3_nt: TGCAGTGCTAGATCGCTAGGACAGGAGGCTGGCGAGCAGTACTTC
d_call: TRBD1
v_call: TRBV20-1
j_call: TRBJ2-7
cdr3_length: 15
clone_size: few

cdr3_aa: CASSPGLADQETQYF
cdr3_nt: TGTGCCAGCAGTCCGGGACTAGCAGACCAAGAGACCCAGTACTTC
d_call: TRBD2
v_call: TRBV12-3/TRBV12-4
j_call: TRBJ2-5
cdr3_length: 15
clone_size: many

cdr3_aa: CSARFVSASYEQYF
cdr3_nt: TGCAGTGCTAGGTTTGTTAGTGCATCCTACGAGCAGTACTTC
d_call: NA
v_call: TRBV20-1
j_call: TRBJ2-7
cdr3_length: 14
clone_size: few

cdr3_aa: CASRTPGQAPSGANVLTF
cdr3_nt: TGTGCCAGCAGGACTCCGGGACAGGCTCCCTCTGGGGCCAACGTCCTGACTTTC
d_call: TRBD1
v_call: TRBV6-1
j_call: TRBJ2-6
cdr3_length: 18
clone_size: few

cdr3_aa: CSAKGTSDWDTQYF
cdr3_nt: TGCAGTGCCAAAGGGACTAGCGACTGGGATACGCAGTATTTT
d_call: TRBD2
v_call: TRBV20-1
j_call: TRBJ2-3
cdr3_length: 14
clone_size: NA

cdr3_aa: CAISEPRQGRDTEAFF
cdr3_nt: TGTGCCATCAGTGAGCCTCGCCAGGGGCGAGACACTGAAGCTTTCTTT
d_call: NA
v_call: TRBV10-3
j_call: TRBJ1-1
cdr3_length: 16
clone_size: many

cdr3_aa: CASSSPGQGANTQYF
cdr3_nt: TGCGCCAGCAGCTCTCCGGGACAGGGGGCAAATACGCAGTATTTT
d_call: TRBD1
v_call: TRBV5-1
j_call: TRBJ2-3
cdr3_length: 15
clone_size: NA

cdr3_aa: CASSQVLAGASSYNEQFF
cdr3_nt: TGTGCCAGCAGCCAAGTCCTAGCGGGAGCAAGCTCCTACAATGAGCAGTTCTTC
d_call: TRBD2
v_call: TRBV3-1
j_call: TRBJ2-1
cdr3_length: 18
clone_size: NA

cdr3_aa: CASSLARQGSTEQYF
cdr3_nt: TGTGCCAGCAGTTTAGCTAGGCAGGGGAGCACCGAGCAGTACTTC
d_call: NA
v_call: TRBV27
j_call: TRBJ2-7
cdr3_length: 15
clone_size: NA

cdr3_aa: CASSEGGGGDEQFF
cdr3_nt: TGTGCCAGCAGTGAAGGTGGGGGAGGCGATGAGCAGTTCTTC
d_call: NA
v_call: TRBV2
j_call: TRBJ2-1
cdr3_length: 14
clone_size: NA

cdr3_aa: CATYKQRVSQYF
cdr3_nt: TGTGCCACCTACAAGCAGCGGGTATCCCAGTACTTC
d_call: NA
v_call: TRBV2
j_call: TRBJ2-5
cdr3_length: 12
clone_size: NA

cdr3_aa: CAVINGAYGYTF
cdr3_nt: TGCGCCGTCATTAACGGGGCCTATGGCTACACCTTC
d_call: NA
v_call: TRBV10-2
j_call: TRBJ1-2
cdr3_length: 12
clone_size: many

cdr3_aa: CATSDLQSGRGEQFF
cdr3_nt: TGTGCCACCAGTGATTTGCAATCTGGTCGGGGTGAGCAGTTCTTC
d_call: NA
v_call: TRBV24-1
j_call: TRBJ2-1
cdr3_length: 15
clone_size: NA

cdr3_aa: CASSPDGVTDTQYF
cdr3_nt: TGTGCCAGCAGCCCAGACGGGGTCACAGATACGCAGTATTTT
d_call: NA
v_call: TRBV7-9
j_call: TRBJ2-3
cdr3_length: 14
clone_size: few

cdr3_aa: CASSLRVANEKLFF
cdr3_nt: TGTGCCAGCAGTTTAAGAGTGGCTAATGAAAAACTGTTTTTT
d_call: NA
v_call: TRBV12-3/TRBV12-4
j_call: TRBJ1-4
cdr3_length: 14
clone_size: NA

cdr3_aa: CASSAEGSSYNEQFF
cdr3_nt: TGTGCCAGCAGCGCGGAGGGTAGCTCCTACAATGAGCAGTTCTTC
d_call: NA
v_call: TRBV9
j_call: TRBJ2-1
cdr3_length: 15
clone_size: few

cdr3_aa: CASSLLADYNEQFF
cdr3_nt: TGTGCCAGCAGTTTATTGGCAGACTACAATGAGCAGTTCTTC
d_call: NA
v_call: TRBV27
j_call: TRBJ2-1
cdr3_length: 14
clone_size: few

cdr3_aa: CASSLSAAGELFF
cdr3_nt: TGTGCCAGCAGCCTTAGCGCGGCCGGGGAGCTGTTTTTT
d_call: NA
v_call: TRBV11-1
j_call: TRBJ2-2
cdr3_length: 13
clone_size: NA

cdr3_aa: CASSQDEGQETQYF
cdr3_nt: TGTGCCAGCAGCCAAGATGAGGGTCAAGAGACCCAGTACTTC
d_call: NA
v_call: TRBV3-1
j_call: TRBJ2-5
cdr3_length: 14
clone_size: many